This T cell receptor beta chain was retrieved from a study of cytomegalovirus exposure and HLA in healthy donors. Turning to the study itself: About 85 million unique TCRs from HLA-typed donors were held in an early release of data. Study results and caveats: HLA allele associations emerged for around 16,000 TCR beta sequences in a later analysis, at 0.05 false discovery rate. Both high specificity and high sensitivity reportedly marked the classifier's diagnosis of cytomegalovirus status. The likely explanation for a cluster of highly shared sequence variants was sequencing artifact.

The primer mix had 60 Vbeta and 13 Jbeta primers. Assay used: immunoSEQ multiplex PCR; TCRdb lists only in-frame clones, some missing. Here the sample spans some 200,000 clones, approximately 11% being singletons. Notes on this clone: Its antigen is unidentified.

Germline V CDR1 and CDR2: SGHTA, FQGNSA. The V gene lost 10 bases and the J gene lost 1 base, with 13 bases spanning the gap. The CDR3 has 13 residues. The sequenced sample was PBMCs. The receptor was isolated from a man between 45 and 60 years old in good health and CMV-seropositive. This rearrangement joins TRBV7-2 to TRBJ1-1; D gene unclear. The DNA for the CDR3 is TGTGCCATCTTAGTTAGATCGAACACTGAAGCTTTCTTT. It specifies CAILVRSNTEAFF.